This TCR beta chain was observed in a study of shared clonotypes between healthy human individuals. Study in general: Donors were two women and three men aged 18 to 49.

As concerns this clone: Its matching antigen is unknown.

Findings of the study overall: Several donors showed sharing of approximately 5% of naive CD4 clonotypes. Rarefaction revealed incomplete sorted-subset sequencing despite large depth.

V lost 5 bases, J lost 5 bases, and 10 bases stayed unmatched. CDR3 size: 16 residues. Germline CDR1 MDHEN, CDR2 SYDVKM. The repertoire was sequenced with immunoSEQ multiplex PCR; TCRdb's copy has only in-frame clones and lacks some. The table includes around 100,000 clones, just over 65% detected once. The study drew its donors from healthy HIV-negative adults without recent acute infections or vaccinations. The sequence was obtained from a woman aged 30 to 39 in good health. Sequenced: memory CD8+ T cells sorted from blood. Documented subset: CD45RO+ cells pooled with CCR7-negative TemRA cells. This sequence joins TRBV28 and TRBJ2-1, with 9 positions matching TRBD2. For the CDR3, the DNA is TGTGCCAGCAGTCATCGGACTAGCGTATGGGACAATGAGCAGTTCTTC. This encodes CASSHRTSVWDNEQFF. The full variable domain, in which reference TRBV28 and TRBJ2-1 provide the parts outside the CDR3, is DVKVTQSSRYLVKRTGEKVFLECVQDMDHENMFWYRQDPGLGLRLIYFSYDVKMKEKGDIPEGYSVSREKKERFSLILESASTNQTSMYLCASSHRTSVWDNEQFFGPGTRLTVL.